The T cell receptor beta chain described here comes from a study of blood T cell repertoires in COVID-19. Study overall: Specimens from acute and convalescent COVID-19 originated in the United States, Italy and Spain. T cells, B-cell-depleted T cells, or PBMCs supplied cDNA or gDNA.

CDR3 length: 14 residues. Per germline, CDR1 SGHNT and CDR2 YYREEE (reference sequence). V shed 1 base and J shed 2 bases, with 8 bases lying between them. Authors' data handling: Nucleated cell number was recorded as an estimate derived from reference gene primer amplification. Clones were sequenced by immunoSEQ multiplex PCR, and TCRdb holds only the in-frame ones, with some missing. Clone size and V and J calls were adopted from that table, with D and trimming inferred from the DNA. This sample has around 260,000 clones; about 90% occur once, and the top ten carry around 2.6%. The sequenced material came from peripheral blood. The sequence was collected from a person aged 18-35 years with COVID-19, enrolled during active disease. The V gene is TRBV5-4, the J gene TRBJ2-3, with D tentatively TRBD1 (5 bases). The CDR3 DNA reads TGTGCCAGCAGCTTGACAGGCTACACAGATACGCAGTATTTT. Amino acids: CASSLTGYTDTQYF. The variable domain in full, with the rest retrieved from reference TRBV5-4 and TRBJ2-3, is ETGVTQSPTHLIKTRGQQVTLRCSSQSGHNTVSWYQQALGQGPQFIFQYYREEENGRGNFPPRFSGLQFPNYSSELNVNALELDDSALYLCASSLTGYTDTQYFGPGTRLTVL.